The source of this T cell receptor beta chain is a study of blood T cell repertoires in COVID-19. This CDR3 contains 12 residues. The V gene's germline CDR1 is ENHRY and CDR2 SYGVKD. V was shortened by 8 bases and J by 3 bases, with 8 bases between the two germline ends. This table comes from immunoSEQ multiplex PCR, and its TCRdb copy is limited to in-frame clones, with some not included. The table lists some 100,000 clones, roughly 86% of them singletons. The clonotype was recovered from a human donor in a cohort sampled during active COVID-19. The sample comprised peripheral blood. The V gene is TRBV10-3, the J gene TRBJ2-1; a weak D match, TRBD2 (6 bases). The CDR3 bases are TGTGCCATCGGAGGGAACTACAATGAGCAGTTCTTC. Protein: CAIGGNYNEQFF.